These T cell receptor beta chains were read from a single sample in a study of response to subunit inactivated influenza vaccine. TCRdb re-derived calls from the RT-PCR reads in MiXCR, one entry per CDR3 protein. This table holds about 780,000 distinct CDR3 sequences, about 18% found once. The sample consisted of PBMCs from blood, taken less than 6 days after vaccination. These receptor sequences come from a man between 45 and 60 years old who received an inactivated influenza vaccine. CDR3s include the opening cysteine and the closing phenylalanine or tryptophan.

CASGTLAGSTDTQYF | TRBV19
CASSPGASSDTQYF | TRBV5-1
CASSSPSGRVSWGLQETQYF | TRBV7-8
CASWDRDSPLHF | TRBV2
CASSTPGRPNTEAFF | TRBV6-2/TRBV6-3
CSARLALSTDTQYF | TRBV20-1
CSVGRQGEKLFF | TRBV29-1
CASSLNTLSTDTQYF | TRBV7-2
CASSLVGGPDRKGAEAFF | TRBV11-2
CASSYSKRESTDTQYF | TRBV6-5
CASSQSVRQETQYF | TRBV14
CSASPGTSGTDRYF | TRBV20-1
CASSFGGAYEQYF | TRBV12-3/TRBV12-4
CASSQELWTSGGAEQYF | TRBV3-1
CSATDGNNQPQHF | TRBV20-1
CASSPSKDSYEQYF | TRBV28
CASRRTGSLETQYF | TRBV2
CASSWGDINTGELFF | TRBV4-1